These 2 T cell receptor beta chains were sequenced from one sample in a study of CD8+ T cells in alopecia areata. Reverse transcription of extracted RNA yielded cDNA, which provided the sequencing template. Only in-frame clones appear in the TCRdb table, and some are missing; sequencing was by immunoSEQ multiplex PCR. The sample lists 110,000 or so clones; less than 45% were seen once. Sequenced input: CD4+ T cells sorted from blood. Every receptor here comes from a human donor with alopecia areata.

This clone was seen more than once but under ten times. The chain recombines TRBV18 with TRBJ2-3; D assignment may be TRBD1 or TRBD2 (5 bases each). CDR1 is KGHSH and CDR2 is LQKENI in the germline V gene. The CDR3 extends over 12 amino acids. V was trimmed by 5 bases and J by 4 bases, leaving 7 bases between them. CDR3 nucleotides: TGTGCCAGCTCAAGAGGGGCAGATACGCAGTATTTT. Its translation: CASSRGADTQYF. Based on the CDR3 plus reference TRBV18 and TRBJ2-3, the full variable domain is NAGVMQNPRHLVRRRGQEARLRCSPMKGHSHVYWYRQLPEEGLKFMVYLQKENIIDESGMPKERFSAEFPKEGPSILRIQQVVRGDSAAYFCASSRGADTQYFGPGTRLTVL.

The rearrangement uses TRBV29-1 and TRBJ1-1, with 8 nucleotides matching TRBD1. The germline V gene encodes CDR1 SQVTM and CDR2 ANQGSEA. This CDR3 comprises 16 residues. V lost 5 bases and J lost 4; bases outside the gene matches: 15. In DNA form, the CDR3 reads TGCAGCGTTCCCGCAGGGGGCGGGCGAATCTCCACTGAAGCTTTCTTT. Translated: CSVPAGGGRISTEAFF.